This passage covers 27 T cell receptor beta chains from one sample sequenced in a study of CD8+CD57+ T cells in acquired aplastic anemia. Patients chosen for sequencing had CD8+CD57+ cells that had expanded, as shown by flow cytometry. Genomic DNA served as template for TCR beta VDJ and CDR3 profiling. MiXCR, run by TCRdb on the reads, gives a single entry per CDR3 protein. The data show 260,000 or so distinct CDR3 sequences, roughly 82% seen once. The sample taken for sequencing was sorted CD4+, CD8+, or CD8+CD57+ T cells (not recorded which) from PBMCs. The receptors originated from a human donor with aplastic anemia.

This clonotype was recorded a few times. The chain employs TRBV19 and TRBJ2-7; D unclear. CDR1 and CDR2 (germline): LNHDA, SQIVND (reference sequence). This CDR3 spans 11 amino acids. V was trimmed by 10 bases and J by 4 bases, leaving 11 bases between them. The CDR3 nucleotides read TGTGCCACCCGGCGGCTATACGAGCAGTACTTC. This gives the protein CATRRLYEQYF.

This clonotype came up a few times. The V and J genes are TRBV7-8 and TRBJ2-7; D may be TRBD1 (5 bases). Germline assignment: CDR1 SGHVS and CDR2 FQNEAQ. The CDR3 length is 18 residues. Trimming pared 3 bases from V and 1 base from J, leaving 22 bases between. The CDR3 region is CASSFHPGPTALSYEQYV. The DNA for the CDR3 is TGTGCCAGCAGCTTTCATCCAGGCCCGACAGCCCTTTCCTACGAGCAGTACGTC.

This clonotype was observed many times. The rearrangement joins TRBV7-9 to TRBJ2-1, with D unresolved. The germline gives CDR1 SEHNR, CDR2 FQNEAQ (reference sequence). The CDR3 has 12 residues. Trimming took 6 bases from V and 8 from J, leaving 11 bases between them. CDR3 region: CASRMDVYEQFF. The DNA of the CDR3 is TGTGCCAGCAGAATGGACGTCTATGAGCAGTTCTTC. The full variable domain, completed using reference TRBV7-9 and TRBJ2-1, is DTGVSQNPRHKITKRGQNVTFRCDPISEHNRLYWYRQTLGQGPEFLTYFQNEAQLEKSRLLSDRFSAERPKGSFSTLEIQRTEQGDSAMYLCASRMDVYEQFFGPGTRLTVL.

The chain has TRBV7-9 and TRBJ1-2; TRBD1 aligns across 7 bases. The CDR3 loop spans 17 amino acids. Trimming at V came to 5 bases and at J to 6 bases, leaving 18 bases not matched to a gene. Germline V gene data show CDR1 as SEHNR and CDR2 as FQNEAQ (reference sequence). This CDR3 reads CASSSYRGGWVDDGYTF. CDR3 DNA: TGTGCCAGCAGCAGTTACAGGGGCGGCTGGGTCGATGATGGCTACACCTTC.

This rearrangement joins TRBV24-1 to TRBJ2-3; D may be TRBD1 (6 bases). The length of the CDR3 is 13 residues. Trimming cost V 9 bases and J 10 bases, with 19 bases left between them. Germline assignment: CDR1 KGHDR and CDR2 SFDVKD. The CDR3 region is CATLAGDTEAQYF. The DNA for the CDR3 is TGTGCCACCTTGGCAGGGGACACAGAGGCGCAGTATTTT.

The chain links TRBV7-8 to TRBJ2-7, with TRBD1 matching 11 bases. Trimming cost V 5 bases and J 3 bases; bases outside gene matches: 9. Looked up from germline, CDR1 is SGHVS and CDR2 is FQNEAQ. The CDR3 totals 16 residues. The CDR3: CASSPQAGTGGYEQYF. In DNA form, the CDR3 reads TGTGCCAGCAGCCCGCAGGCCGGGACAGGGGGCTACGAGCAGTACTTC.

As for this clonotype: A read error may produce the germline difference seen at one junction end. The chain recombines TRBV7-8 with TRBJ2-3; TRBD2 agrees at 7 bases. This CDR3 spans 14 amino acids. CDR1 SGHVS and CDR2 FQNEAQ come from the germline V gene. CDR3 amino acids: CAGSLGGDPEQFFF. The CDR3, as DNA: TGTGCCGGCAGCTTGGGAGGGGACCCTGAGCAGTTCTTCTTT.

J is TRBJ2-1 and V is TRBV7-2, with D perhaps given as TRBD1 or TRBD2 (5 bases each). The germline CDR1 and CDR2 sequences are SGHTA and FQGNSA. V was trimmed by 9 bases and J by 16 bases, leaving 31 bases between them. The CDR3 has 15 residues. The CDR3 region has the DNA TGTGCCAGTAGTATGACAGCCGGCGCAGACTATGACCACTTCTTC. Translated: CASSMTAGADYDHFF.

Worth noting for this clonotype: Since no conserved phenylalanine or tryptophan closes the CDR3, a read error is the likely cause. Because the CDR3's place on the DNA is in doubt, the DNA is left out and the CDR3 is given as listed by TCRdb. This chain uses TRBV7-9 with TRBJ1-2. The CDR3 comprises 13 residues, both ends counted. In germline, CDR1 is SEHNR, CDR2 FQNEAQ (reference sequence). The CDR3 here is CASSQAGNNSPLH.

This sequence joins TRBV5-1 and TRBJ1-2; D ambiguous. Trimming removed 4 bases at V and 6 bases at J, with 13 bases between. The germline gives CDR1 SGHRS, CDR2 YFSETQ. The CDR3 spans 13 residues. The chain's CDR3 is CASSLGPYDGYTF. CDR3 DNA: TGCGCCAGCAGCCTTGGCCCCTACGATGGCTACACCTTC.

The chain links TRBV7-2 to TRBJ1-3; no reliable D call. CDR1 and CDR2 (germline): SGHTA, FQGNSA. Deletions cut 8 bases from V and 0 bases from J, with 8 bases between. This CDR3 region has 13 residues. As DNA, the CDR3 is TGTGCCAGCGGATATAGCTCTGGAAACACCATATATTTT. Translation: CASGYSSGNTIYF.

The CDR3 is CASSFDRVDGSDTEAFF. In DNA, the CDR3 is TGTGCCAGCAGCTTTGACAGGGTGGATGGGTCAGACACTGAAGCTTTCTTT. The gene calls are TRBV7-6 and TRBJ1-1; TRBD1 matches at 7 bases. The CDR3 is made up of 17 amino acids. The germline gives CDR1 SGHVS, CDR2 FNYEAQ. After removal of 3 bases from V and 3 bases from J, the junction contained 13 bases not matched to a gene.

Remarks on this clonotype: Because it lacks the conserved phenylalanine or tryptophan at the end, this CDR3 is likely a read error. It is unclear where the CDR3 begins or ends on the DNA, so no DNA is shown, and the CDR3 is as TCRdb lists it. The chain joins TRBV9 to TRBJ2-3; the table's D call, TRBD1, was not checked against the DNA. The CDR3 numbers 13 amino acids, ends counted. CDR1 is SGDLS and CDR2 is YYNGEE in the germline V gene. The CDR3 spells CASSVGGAPGQSI.

CDR3 amino acids: CASSLERTGTNAFFF. The CDR3 region has the DNA TGTGCCAGCAGCTTAGAGCGAACAGGGACTAATGCTTTCTTCTTT. V is TRBV7-3 and J is TRBJ1-1; the D gene is possibly TRBD1 (6 bases). V was cut by 2 bases and J by 14 bases, with 24 bases left in between. From germline, CDR1 is SGHTA and CDR2 FQGTGA. The CDR3 has 15 amino acids.

The rearrangement links TRBV10-3 to TRBJ1-2; D unresolved. The V end lost 1 base, the J end lost 4 bases, and 13 bases lay between the germline ends. CDR3 size: 15 residues. CDR1 and CDR2 from the germline V gene are ENHRY and SYGVKD. The CDR3 is CAISEWTAASYGYTF. The CDR3 nucleotides read TGTGCCATCAGTGAGTGGACGGCCGCCTCCTATGGCTACACCTTC.

Written as DNA, the CDR3 is TGTGCCAGTAAGTTGAGAGGGGAGAACTACAAGGAGTACTTC. This gives the protein CASKLRGENYKEYF. The chain combines TRBV19 with TRBJ2-7; D is perhaps TRBD1 or TRBD2 (5 bases each). This CDR3 is 14 amino acids long. Trimming removed 7 bases at V and 11 bases at J, with 24 bases between. Germline V gene lookup returns CDR1 LNHDA and CDR2 SQIVND (reference sequence).

The chain combines TRBV11-3 with TRBJ2-7; tentatively, D is TRBD1 (5 bases). Trimming took off 5 bases at V and 9 bases at J, with 11 bases between the two ends. CDR3 size: 11 residues. CDR1 is SGHNT, CDR2 YENEEA, per germline. CDR3 DNA sequence: TGTGCCAGCAGCGACAGTGACGGGCAGTACGTC. Translated: CASSDSDGQYV.

Concerning this clonotype itself: Germline and junction disagree at one end, which may indicate a read error. The chain recombines TRBV2 with TRBJ2-5; 7 positions agree with TRBD1. Germline loops: CDR1 SNHLY, CDR2 FYNNEI. The CDR3 consists of 14 residues. CDR3 nucleotide sequence: TGTGCCAGCGGCAGAGGGGGCGAGCAAAAGCCCCATTTCTTC. It encodes CASGRGGEQKPHFF.

The chain carries TRBV15 and TRBJ2-7; possibly TRBD2 for D (5 bases). The ends were cut back, 6 bases at V and 2 bases at J, with 11 bases in the middle. Germline V gene sequence: CDR1 LNHNV, CDR2 YYDKDF (reference sequence). CDR3 length: 13 amino acids. The CDR3 coding sequence is TGTGCCACCAGGGACTCGGTGGCCTACGAGCAGTACTTC. Translated, it gives CATRDSVAYEQYF.

This rearrangement joins TRBV20-1 to TRBJ1-5; D is unclear. V was trimmed by 3 bases and J by 0 bases, leaving 12 bases between them. The germline CDR1 and CDR2 sequences are DFQATT and SNEGSKA (reference sequence). The CDR3 totals 15 residues. In nucleotides, the CDR3 is TGCAGTGCTAGCGCCGGAGGGAATAGCAATCAGCCCCAGCATTTT. Encoded protein: CSASAGGNSNQPQHF.

With regard to this clonotype: Here the CDR3 omits its conserved ending phenylalanine or tryptophan, so a read error is the likely source. No DNA is shown, since the ends of the CDR3 on it are uncertain; the CDR3 is the one TCRdb lists. This chain links TRBV7-8 with TRBJ2-3; the table assigns TRBD1, which was not confirmed against the DNA. Germline V gene data show CDR1 as SGHVS and CDR2 as FQNEAQ. The CDR3 is 13 residues long, counting both termini. The CDR3 region is CASGDDPDGTDLS.

The chain couples TRBV7-3 to TRBJ2-5, with D tentatively TRBD1 or TRBD2 (6 bases each). CDR3 size: 15 residues. V was clipped by 5 bases and J by 2 bases, with 15 bases between them. Germline V lookup: CDR1 SGHTA, CDR2 FQGTGA. CDR3 in DNA: TGTGCCAGCAGCCTAGGGGGAGGTCCTCAAGAGACCCAGTACTTC. Residues: CASSLGGGPQETQYF.

CDR3 DNA sequence: TGTGCCAGCAGCTTTCTTGCCGAGGGGAGGGCCCTTTCATACGAGCAGTACGTC. The encoded protein is CASSFLAEGRALSYEQYV. V gene TRBV7-2 combines with J gene TRBJ2-7; 7 bases match TRBD2. Germline loops: CDR1 SGHTA, CDR2 FQGNSA. The V segment lost 3 bases and the J segment 4 bases; nucleotides outside the gene matches: 18. This CDR3 region has 18 residues.

The V call is TRBV24-1, the J call TRBJ2-1, with 16 nucleotides matching TRBD2. The CDR3 sequence is 20 residues long. V gave up 3 bases and J gave up 6 bases; unmatched junction bases: 13. Germline CDR1 is KGHDR and CDR2 is SFDVKD. The CDR3 DNA reads as TGTGCCACCAGTGATCCCGGGACTAGCGGGAGGGAGGGACACTGCAATGAGCAGTTCTTC. Amino acid sequence: CATSDPGTSGREGHCNEQFF.

The chain employs TRBV7-3 and TRBJ2-7, with 9 positions matching TRBD1. The CDR3 loop spans 17 amino acids. Unmatched junction bases numbered 17, after V lost 7 bases and J lost 4 bases. Germline CDR1 SGHTA, CDR2 FQGTGA. DNA of the CDR3: TGTGCCAGCACCTCTAACTCTTCTGGACAGGGGAGATACGAGCAGTACTTC. Protein: CASTSNSSGQGRYEQYF.

The chain recombines TRBV7-9 with TRBJ1-1; D is possibly TRBD1 (5 bases). There are 15 residues in the CDR3. Trimming shortened V by 5 bases and J by 13 bases, and 26 bases separated the two germline ends. Per germline, CDR1 SEHNR and CDR2 FQNEAQ (reference sequence). CDR3 loop: CASSLELTAKAKYFF. DNA of the CDR3: TGTGCCAGCAGCCTAGAACTGACAGCGAAGGCTAAGTATTTCTTT. The full variable domain, completed using reference TRBV7-9 and TRBJ1-1, is DTGVSQNPRHKITKRGQNVTFRCDPISEHNRLYWYRQTLGQGPEFLTYFQNEAQLEKSRLLSDRFSAERPKGSFSTLEIQRTEQGDSAMYLCASSLELTAKAKYFFGQGTRLTVV.

In this sample, this clonotype turned up many times. An end of the junction differs from the germline gene, which may be a read error. The chain combines TRBV7-9 with TRBJ2-5; 11 bases align to TRBD1. The CDR3 has 14 residues. CDR1 is SEHNR and CDR2 is FQNEAQ in the germline V gene (reference sequence). CDR3 nucleotides: TGTGCCGGACAGGGGGCTAGGGAGACCCAGTACCTCGGGTTT. It specifies CAGQGARETQYLGF.